One and the same sample provided the 20 T cell receptor beta chains below, sequenced in a study of graft-versus-host responses after intestinal transplantation. Sequencing used immunoSEQ multiplex PCR; TCRdb keeps in-frame clones, though not all of them. Here the sample spans 4,000 to 5,500 clones, over 60% being singletons. Graft samples were processed, releasing intraepithelial and lamina propria lymphocytes. The source was ileum tissue, collected around four months after intestinal transplantation. These receptors all come from a human patient who received an intestinal transplant, so some T cells may come from the graft donor.

J is TRBJ2-2 and V is TRBV4-2, with 10 bases matching TRBD2. The CDR3 consists of 17 residues. CDR1 is LGHNA and CDR2 is YNFKEQ in the germline V gene. The trim removed 3 bases at V and 6 bases at J, leaving 10 bases unmatched. CDR3 region: CASSQDPSGSVSGELFF. CDR3 coding DNA: TGTGCCAGCAGCCAGGATCCTAGCGGGAGTGTTTCCGGGGAGCTGTTTTTT.

V is TRBV2 and J is TRBJ2-7, with D perhaps TRBD2 (6 bases). Trimming shortened V by 4 bases and J by 3 bases, and 25 bases separated the two germline ends. This CDR3 spans 18 amino acids. Germline V gives CDR1 SNHLY, CDR2 FYNNEI. The CDR3 sequence is CASSVKAEDWGLNYEQYF. The DNA of the CDR3 is TGTGCCAGCAGTGTTAAGGCTGAAGATTGGGGACTTAACTACGAGCAGTACTTC.

V is TRBV7-2 and J is TRBJ1-6; D gene ambiguous. Trimming removed 1 base from V and 6 bases from J, with 13 bases in between. The CDR3 loop spans 16 amino acids. Germline lookup yields CDR1 SGHTA and CDR2 FQGNSA. CDR3 loop: CASSLDRSGRNSPLHF. For the CDR3, the DNA is TGTGCCAGCAGCTTAGACAGATCAGGACGTAATTCACCCCTCCACTTT.

This clone showed up just a few times. V usage is TRBV28 and J usage is TRBJ2-5; a weak D match, TRBD2 (5 bases). Germline loops: CDR1 MDHEN, CDR2 SYDVKM. V was pared by 3 bases and J by 1 base, with 6 bases between. The CDR3 has 13 residues. The CDR3 loop reads CASSFGSQETQYF. The CDR3 nucleotides read TGTGCCAGCAGTTTTGGGAGCCAAGAGACCCAGTACTTC.

The gene calls are TRBV4-2 and TRBJ2-5; 12 bases are a match to TRBD2. CDR3 length: 16 amino acids. V shed 4 bases, J shed 5 bases, and the junction held 8 bases outside the gene matches. The V gene's germline CDR1 is LGHNA and CDR2 YNFKEQ. The CDR3 bases are TGTGCCAGCAGCCGCGGACTAGCGGGGTACGGGGAGACCCAGTACTTC. Its protein product is CASSRGLAGYGETQYF.

The chain uses TRBV27 and TRBJ2-7, with TRBD2 matching over 10 bases. Germline V lookup: CDR1 MNHEY, CDR2 SMNVEV (reference sequence). Losses at the gene ends were 6 bases for V and 4 bases for J; bases not matched to a gene: 9. CDR3 length: 15 amino acids. The CDR3 loop is CASSLVAGGFYEQYF. The CDR3 DNA sequence: TGTGCCAGCAGCCTCGTAGCGGGAGGCTTTTACGAGCAGTACTTC.

V gene TRBV10-2 combines with J gene TRBJ2-1; possibly TRBD1 or TRBD2 for D (5 bases each). This CDR3 has 13 residues. Germline V gene sequence: CDR1 WSHSY, CDR2 SAAADI. The germline V and J ends were trimmed by 6 bases and 7 bases, with 13 bases remaining between them. The chain's CDR3 is CASRGRVGNEQFF. The DNA of the CDR3 is TGCGCCAGCAGGGGGCGGGTCGGAAATGAGCAGTTCTTC.

V gene TRBV4-2 combines with J gene TRBJ2-1; no clear D gene. The length of the CDR3 is 14 residues. Germline V gives CDR1 LGHNA, CDR2 YNFKEQ. Between the trimmed V and J ends, which lost 0 bases and 6 bases, there was a span of 9 bases. The CDR3 loop is CASSQDPLSNEQFF. The CDR3 DNA reads as TGTGCCAGCAGCCAAGACCCACTATCCAATGAGCAGTTCTTC.

V gene TRBV29-1 combines with J gene TRBJ1-1; D is uncertain. V was pared by 4 bases and J by 1 base, with 10 bases between. The CDR3 extends over 13 amino acids. CDR1 and CDR2 from the germline V gene are SQVTM and ANQGSEA. CDR3 coding DNA: TGCAGCGTTGGAAAACCGGAGAACACTGAAGCTTTCTTT. Its protein product is CSVGKPENTEAFF.

The V call is TRBV7-6, the J call TRBJ2-5; 7 bases match TRBD2. The last part of the DNA fits TRBJ2-7 better; the J call may be wrong. Germline V lookup: CDR1 SGHVS, CDR2 FNYEAQ. The CDR3 is made up of 15 amino acids. In nucleotides, the CDR3 is TGTGCCAGCAGCAGCGGGGCGGCAAGGGGCTACGAGCAGTACTTC. Translating it yields CASSSGAARGYEQYF.

This clone occurred a few times. The chain employs TRBV21-1 and TRBJ2-7; the DNA was not compared with TRBD2, the D call given in the table. TRBV21-1 is a known pseudogene. The CDR3 is 16 residues long. The CDR3 protein is CASRMSVATRLDEQYF. CDR3 DNA: TGTGCCAGCAGAATGTCCGTAGCTACACGGTTAGACGAGCAGTACTTC.

The chain has TRBV5-4 and TRBJ2-5, with TRBD1 identical over 7 bases. V gave up 4 bases and J gave up 6 bases; unmatched junction bases: 9. Germline loops: CDR1 SGHNT, CDR2 YYREEE (reference sequence). The CDR3 sequence is 14 residues long. CDR3: CASSLTTGSQTQYF. The CDR3 DNA sequence: TGTGCCAGCAGCCTAACGACAGGGTCCCAGACCCAGTACTTC.

This clone was seen only once. The V call is TRBV7-9, the J call TRBJ1-1, with TRBD1 matching 12 bases. V shed 5 bases and J 6 bases; nucleotides not matched to a gene: 4. Germline CDR1 reads SEHNR; CDR2 reads FQNEAQ (reference sequence). This CDR3 region has 14 residues. CDR3 in amino acids: CASSTGQGAAEAFF. The CDR3 nucleotides read TGTGCCAGCAGCACGGGACAGGGGGCTGCTGAAGCTTTCTTT.

The CDR3 protein is CASSYGISSTYEQYF. The CDR3 DNA sequence: TGTGCCAGCAGTTACGGCATTTCCAGCACCTACGAGCAGTACTTC. V usage is TRBV6-6 and J usage is TRBJ2-7; no definite D call. This CDR3 has 15 amino acids. V shed 2 bases and J shed 2 bases, with 13 bases lying between them. Germline CDR1 and CDR2: MNHNY and SVGAGI (reference sequence).

This chain connects TRBV11-3 to TRBJ2-3, with unresolved D. The CDR3 runs 12 residues. CDR1 SGHNT and CDR2 YENEEA come from the germline V gene. The V gene lost 1 base and the J gene lost 3 bases, with 2 bases spanning the gap. The CDR3 nucleotides read TGTGCCAGCAGCTTAGGGACAGATACGCAGTATTTT. Translated, it gives CASSLGTDTQYF.

The rearrangement joins TRBV7-9 to TRBJ2-7; possible D gene TRBD1, 6 bases. Germline values: CDR1 SEHNR, CDR2 FQNEAQ (reference sequence). CDR3 size: 14 residues. The germline V and J ends were trimmed by 4 bases and 1 base, with 11 bases remaining between them. The CDR3 region has the DNA TGTGCCAGCAGCTCCGACAGGCAGTCCTACGAGCAGTACTTC. Translated, it gives CASSSDRQSYEQYF.

The rearrangement joins TRBV28 to TRBJ2-7; TRBD2 matches at 10 bases. The CDR3 runs 14 residues. Germline V gene lookup returns CDR1 MDHEN and CDR2 SYDVKM. V dropped 6 bases and J dropped 3; count of bases not matched to a gene: 5. CDR3 nucleotide sequence: TGTGCCAGCAGCTTAATAGCGGGGGGCTACGAGCAGTACTTC. Its protein is CASSLIAGGYEQYF. The entire variable domain, with the rest obtained from reference TRBV28 and TRBJ2-7, is as follows: DVKVTQSSRYLVKRTGEKVFLECVQDMDHENMFWYRQDPGLGLRLIYFSYDVKMKEKGDIPEGYSVSREKKERFSLILESASTNQTSMYLCASSLIAGGYEQYFGPGTRLTVT.

This clone has a handful of counts. The gene calls are TRBV11-2 and TRBJ2-1; unclear D gene. The germline gives CDR1 SGHAT, CDR2 FQNNGV. CDR3 length: 13 residues. V gave up 2 bases and J gave up 6 bases, with 8 bases separating them. CDR3 sequence reads: CASSLSSSNEQFF. The CDR3 nucleotides read TGTGCCAGCAGCTTAAGTAGTAGCAATGAGCAGTTCTTC.

The chain recombines TRBV28 with TRBJ2-7, with 10 bases lining up with TRBD1. CDR3 size: 17 residues. The ends lost 9 bases at V and 3 bases at J; junction bases unmatched: 17. CDR1 and CDR2 (germline): MDHEN, SYDVKM. The CDR3 protein is CARLPRDRGQLNYEQYF. The CDR3 DNA follows: TGTGCCAGACTACCTAGGGACAGGGGCCAATTAAACTACGAGCAGTACTTC.

The chain employs TRBV14 and TRBJ2-7, with D unresolved. The CDR3 consists of 13 residues. V lost 2 bases to trimming and J lost 4 bases, with 9 bases between them. Germline CDR1 is SGHDN and CDR2 is FVKESK. CDR3 loop: CASSQLPFYEQYF. In nucleotides, the CDR3 is TGTGCCAGCAGCCAATTGCCCTTTTACGAGCAGTACTTC.